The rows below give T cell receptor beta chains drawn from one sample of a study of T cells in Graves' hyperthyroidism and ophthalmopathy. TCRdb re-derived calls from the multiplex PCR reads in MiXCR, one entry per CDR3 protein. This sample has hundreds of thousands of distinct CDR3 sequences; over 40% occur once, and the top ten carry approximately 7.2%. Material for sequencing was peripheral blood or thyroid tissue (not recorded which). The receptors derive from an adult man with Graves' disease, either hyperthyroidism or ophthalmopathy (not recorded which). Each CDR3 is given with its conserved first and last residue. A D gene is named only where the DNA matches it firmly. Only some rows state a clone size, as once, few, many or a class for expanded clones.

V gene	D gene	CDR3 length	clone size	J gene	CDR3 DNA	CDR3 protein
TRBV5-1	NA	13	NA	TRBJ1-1	TGCGCCAGCAGCTTTTCGGTTCTGGGTGAAGCTTTCTTT	CASSFSVLGEAFF
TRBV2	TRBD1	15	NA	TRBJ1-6	TGTGCCAGCAGTTACGACAGGGGTTGGAATTCACCCCTCCACTTT	CASSYDRGWNSPLHF
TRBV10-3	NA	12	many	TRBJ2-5	TGTGCCATCAAAAGCAGAGAAGAGACCCAGTACTTC	CAIKSREETQYF
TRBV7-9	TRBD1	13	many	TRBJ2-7	TGTGCCAGCAGCGACAGGGCGGGCTACGAGCAGTACTTC	CASSDRAGYEQYF
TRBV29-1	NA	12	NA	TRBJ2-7	TGCAGCGTTGCCAGTAGCTCCTACGAGCAGTACTTC	CSVASSSYEQYF
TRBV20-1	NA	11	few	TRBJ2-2	TGCAGTGCTAGGGAAATCGGGGAGCTGTTTTTT	CSAREIGELFF
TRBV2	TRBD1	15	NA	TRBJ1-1	TGTGCCAGCAGTACTAATCCAGGGGGCAGAACTGAAGCTTTCTTT	CASSTNPGGRTEAFF
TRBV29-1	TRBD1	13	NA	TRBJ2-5	TGCAGCGTTGTAAAGGGGGCAGGGGAGACCCAGTACTTC	CSVVKGAGETQYF
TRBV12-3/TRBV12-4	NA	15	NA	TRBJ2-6	TGTGCCAGCAGTGAATTCCCAGCTGGGGCCAACGTCCTGACTTTC	CASSEFPAGANVLTF
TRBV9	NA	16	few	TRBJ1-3	TGTGCCAGCAGCGTAGCCGGTCGATCCTCTGGAAACACCATATATTTT	CASSVAGRSSGNTIYF
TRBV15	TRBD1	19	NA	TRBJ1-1	TGTGCCACCAGCAGAGATAGTCCTGGGACAGGGCGGGGTCGGACCCAAGCTTTCTTT	CATSRDSPGTGRGRTQAFF
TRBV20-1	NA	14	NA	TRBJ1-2	TGCAGTGCTGGCTCTCCGACCGCCGTCTATGGCTACACCTTC	CSAGSPTAVYGYTF
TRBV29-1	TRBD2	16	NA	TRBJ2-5	TGCAGCGTTGCGGGACTAGCGGGAGGGCCAGGGGAGACCCAGTACTTC	CSVAGLAGGPGETQYF
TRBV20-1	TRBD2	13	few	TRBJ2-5	TGCAGTGCTAGCGTCGGACTAGAAGAGACCCAGTACTTC	CSASVGLEETQYF
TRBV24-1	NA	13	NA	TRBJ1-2	TGTGCCACCAGTGATTCGGCATCCTCTGGCTACACCTTC	CATSDSASSGYTF
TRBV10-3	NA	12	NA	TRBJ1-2	TGTGCCATCAGTGAAGGGAGTACTGGCTACACCTTC	CAISEGSTGYTF
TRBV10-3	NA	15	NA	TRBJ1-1	TGTGCCATCAGGACCCCGGCCGGAACGAACACTGAAGCTTTCTTT	CAIRTPAGTNTEAFF
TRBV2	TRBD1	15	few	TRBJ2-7	TGTGCCAGCAGTGAAAGGGCTGACAGGGGGTACGGCCAGTACTTC	CASSERADRGYGQYF
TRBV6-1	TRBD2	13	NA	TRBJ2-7	TGTGCCAGCAGACCTACGGCCGGGGGGGAGCAGTACTTC	CASRPTAGGEQYF
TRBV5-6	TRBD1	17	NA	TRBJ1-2	TGTGCCAGCAGCTTGGGAGCGGGACAGGGGAAAGACTATGGCTACACCTTC	CASSLGAGQGKDYGYTF
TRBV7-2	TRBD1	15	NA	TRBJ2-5	TGTGCCAGCAGCCAAGATTCGGACAGGGAAGAGACCCAGTACTTC	CASSQDSDREETQYF
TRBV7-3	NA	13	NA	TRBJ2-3	TGTGCCAGCAGCTCCGTAGCCACAGATACGCAGTATTTT	CASSSVATDTQYF
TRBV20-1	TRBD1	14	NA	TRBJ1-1	TGCAGTGCCGAGAGGACAGGGAAGCACACTGAAGCTTTCTTT	CSAERTGKHTEAFF
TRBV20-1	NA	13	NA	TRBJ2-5	TGCAGTGCTAGAGGTGCAGGCCAAGAGACCCAGTACTTC	CSARGAGQETQYF
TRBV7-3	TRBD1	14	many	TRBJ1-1	TGTGCCAGCAGCGTGACAGGGTTGAACACTGAAGCTTTCTTT	CASSVTGLNTEAFF
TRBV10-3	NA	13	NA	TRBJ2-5	TGTGCCATCAGTGGGGGGCCCAATCAGCCCCAGTACTTC	CAISGGPNQPQYF
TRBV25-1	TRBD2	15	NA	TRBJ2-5	TGTGCCAGCGGCCTCGCGGGGGGTGGCCAAGAGACCCAGTACTTC	CASGLAGGGQETQYF
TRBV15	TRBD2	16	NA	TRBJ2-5	TGTGCCACCAGCAAGGATAGCGGGGGAATGCAAGAGACCCAGTACTTC	CATSKDSGGMQETQYF
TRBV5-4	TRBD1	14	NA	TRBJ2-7	TGTGCCAGCAGCGTAGACAACAGGGGGAACGGGCAGTACTTC	CASSVDNRGNGQYF
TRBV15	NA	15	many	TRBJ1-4	TGTGCCACCAGCACTGACTCCGCAACTAATGAAAAACTGTTTTTT	CATSTDSATNEKLFF
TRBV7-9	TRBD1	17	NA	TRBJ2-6	TGTGCCAGCAGCTTGGTGACAGGGGAGTATGGGGCCAACGTCCTGACTTTC	CASSLVTGEYGANVLTF
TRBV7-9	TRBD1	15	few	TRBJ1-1	TGTGCCAGCAGCCCTATTCGAGGACAGGGGGCACAAGCTTTCTTT	CASSPIRGQGAQAFF
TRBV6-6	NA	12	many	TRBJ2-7	TGTGCCAGCAGTTACGGGGAGGTGGGTACGTACTTC	CASSYGEVGTYF
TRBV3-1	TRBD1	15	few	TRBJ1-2	TGTGCCAGCAGCCAAGGATTGGCGACAGGGAATGGCTACACCTTC	CASSQGLATGNGYTF
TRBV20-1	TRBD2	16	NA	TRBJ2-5	TGCAGTGCTACACGGACTAGCGGGGGGACCCAAGAGACCCAGTACTTC	CSATRTSGGTQETQYF
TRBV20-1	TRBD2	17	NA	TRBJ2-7	TGCAGTGCTAGAGTCGGGACTAGCGGGACTCCTGCCTACGAGCAGTACTTC	CSARVGTSGTPAYEQYF
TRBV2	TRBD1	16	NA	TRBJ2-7	TGTGCCAGCAGAGATCGGACAGGGGGCGGCTTCTACGAGCAGTACTTC	CASRDRTGGGFYEQYF
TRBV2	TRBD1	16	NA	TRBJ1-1	TGTGCCAGCAGCTCCGGGACAGGGGCCGACAACACTGAAGCTTTCTTT	CASSSGTGADNTEAFF
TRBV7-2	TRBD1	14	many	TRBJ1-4	TGTGCCAGCAGCAGGGACAGATTGAATGAAAAACTGTTTTTT	CASSRDRLNEKLFF
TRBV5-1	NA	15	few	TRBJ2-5	TGCGCCAGCAGCAAATCCACAGGATTTGGAGAGACCCAGTACTTC	CASSKSTGFGETQYF
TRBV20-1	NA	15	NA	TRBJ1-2	TGCAGTGCCACGCCCTACAGTCGGGGGAATTGGGGCTACACCTTC	CSATPYSRGNWGYTF
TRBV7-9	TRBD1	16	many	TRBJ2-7	TGTGCCAGCAGCTTAGCCGGGACAGGGACCCTCTACGAGCAGTACTTC	CASSLAGTGTLYEQYF
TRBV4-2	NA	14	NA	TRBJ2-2	TGTGCCAGCAGCCAAGATGTCCTAGCCGGGGAGCTGTTTTTT	CASSQDVLAGELFF
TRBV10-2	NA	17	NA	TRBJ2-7	TGCGCCAGCAGTGAGTGGGGAGGGGGCGCGGACTCCTACGAGCAGTACTTC	CASSEWGGGADSYEQYF
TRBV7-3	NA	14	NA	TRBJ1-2	TGCGCCAGCAGCCCTCGATTAGGAAGGGATGGCTACACCTTC	CASSPRLGRDGYTF
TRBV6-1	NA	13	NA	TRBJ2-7	TGTGCCAGCAGGGTACCGGGGTTCGACGAGCAGTACTTC	CASRVPGFDEQYF
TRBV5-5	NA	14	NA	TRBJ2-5	TGTGCCAGCAGCTTAAGGGTTGGGGCCCAGACCCAGTACTTC	CASSLRVGAQTQYF
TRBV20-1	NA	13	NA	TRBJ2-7	TGCAGTGCGATAAATAGATTCCAGGGGGAGCAGTACTTC	CSAINRFQGEQYF
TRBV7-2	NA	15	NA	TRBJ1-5	TGTGCCAGCAGCTTAGTGACAGGTCGCAATCAGCCCCAGCATTTT	CASSLVTGRNQPQHF
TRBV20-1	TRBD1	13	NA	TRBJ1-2	TGCAGTGCTAGCTTAACAGGGGGCGTTGGCTACACCTTC	CSASLTGGVGYTF
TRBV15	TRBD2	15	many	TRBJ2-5	TGTGCCACCAGCAGAGATCCCGGGCGGGAGGAGACCCAGTACTTC	CATSRDPGREETQYF
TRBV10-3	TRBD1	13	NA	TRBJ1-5	TGTGCCATCAGTCCGGGACAGGGGCAGCCCCAGCATTTT	CAISPGQGQPQHF
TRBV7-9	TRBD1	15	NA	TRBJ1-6	TGTGCCAGCAGCCAAGAGGACAGGGGGAATTCACCCCTCCACTTT	CASSQEDRGNSPLHF